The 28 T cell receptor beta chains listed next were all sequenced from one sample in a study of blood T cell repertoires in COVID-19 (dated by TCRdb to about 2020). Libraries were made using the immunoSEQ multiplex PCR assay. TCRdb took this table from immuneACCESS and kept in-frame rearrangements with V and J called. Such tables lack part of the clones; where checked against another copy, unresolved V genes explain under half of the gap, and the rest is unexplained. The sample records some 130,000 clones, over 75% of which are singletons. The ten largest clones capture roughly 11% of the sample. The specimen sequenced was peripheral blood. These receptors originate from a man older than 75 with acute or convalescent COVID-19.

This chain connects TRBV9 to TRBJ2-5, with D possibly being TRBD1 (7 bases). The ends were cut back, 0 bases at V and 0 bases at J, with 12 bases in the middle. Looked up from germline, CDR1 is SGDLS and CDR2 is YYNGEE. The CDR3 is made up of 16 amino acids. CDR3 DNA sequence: TGTGCCAGCAGCGTAGGTAGCAGGGGGGACCAAGAGACCCAGTACTTC. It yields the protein CASSVGSRGDQETQYF.

This CDR3 reads CATTRDTPRGGYTF. CDR3 bases: TGTGCCACAACCCGGGACACCCCTCGTGGGGGCTACACCTTC. The chain uses TRBV10-3 and TRBJ1-2, with D possibly matching TRBD1 (6 bases). Germline V gene data show CDR1 as ENHRY and CDR2 as SYGVKD. Trimming took 10 bases from V and 8 from J, leaving 23 bases between them. The CDR3 length is 14 residues.

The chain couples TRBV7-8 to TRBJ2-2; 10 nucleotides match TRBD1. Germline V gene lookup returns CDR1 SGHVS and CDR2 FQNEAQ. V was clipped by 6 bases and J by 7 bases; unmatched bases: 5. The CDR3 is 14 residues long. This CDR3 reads CASSRQGAGGELFF. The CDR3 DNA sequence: TGTGCCAGCAGTCGACAGGGGGCAGGCGGGGAGCTGTTTTTT.

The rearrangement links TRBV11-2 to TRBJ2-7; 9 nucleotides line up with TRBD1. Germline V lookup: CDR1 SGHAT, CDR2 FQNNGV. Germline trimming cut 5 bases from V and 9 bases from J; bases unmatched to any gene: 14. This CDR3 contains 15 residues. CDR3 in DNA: TGTGCCAGCAGCCAAGGGCTGGACAGGGGTACGAGGCAGTACTTC. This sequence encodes CASSQGLDRGTRQYF.

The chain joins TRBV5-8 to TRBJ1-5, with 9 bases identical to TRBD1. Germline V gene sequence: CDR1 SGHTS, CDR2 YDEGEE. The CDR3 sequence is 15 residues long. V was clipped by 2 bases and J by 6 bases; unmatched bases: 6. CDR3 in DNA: TGTGCCAGCAGCTTACAGGGGGCGCAGGGTCAGCCCCAGCATTTT. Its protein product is CASSLQGAQGQPQHF.

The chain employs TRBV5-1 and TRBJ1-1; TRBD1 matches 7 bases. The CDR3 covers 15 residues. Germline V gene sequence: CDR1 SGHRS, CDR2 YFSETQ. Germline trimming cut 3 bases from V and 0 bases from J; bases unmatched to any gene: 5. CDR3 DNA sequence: TGCGCCAGCAGCTCGAGACAGGGCTTGAACACTGAAGCTTTCTTT. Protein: CASSSRQGLNTEAFF.

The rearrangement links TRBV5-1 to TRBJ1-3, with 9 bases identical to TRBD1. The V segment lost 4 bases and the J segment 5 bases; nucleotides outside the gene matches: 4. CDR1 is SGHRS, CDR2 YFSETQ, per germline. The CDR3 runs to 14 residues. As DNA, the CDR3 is TGCGCCAGCAGCCCGACAGGGGGGCGAAACACCATATATTTT. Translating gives CASSPTGGRNTIYF.

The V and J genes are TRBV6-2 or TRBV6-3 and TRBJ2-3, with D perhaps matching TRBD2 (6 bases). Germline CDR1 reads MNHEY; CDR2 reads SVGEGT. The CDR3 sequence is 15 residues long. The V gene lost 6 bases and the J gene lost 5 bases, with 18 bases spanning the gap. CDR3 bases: TGTGCCAGCAGCCGGATGACTCAGGGAGGAGATACGCAGTATTTT. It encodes CASSRMTQGGDTQYF.

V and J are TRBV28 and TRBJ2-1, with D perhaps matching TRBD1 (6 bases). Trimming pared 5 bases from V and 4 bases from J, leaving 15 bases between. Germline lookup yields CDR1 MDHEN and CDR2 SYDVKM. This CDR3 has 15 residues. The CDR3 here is CASSPSGGGYNEQFF. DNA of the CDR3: TGTGCCAGCAGTCCTAGTGGGGGCGGGTACAATGAGCAGTTCTTC.

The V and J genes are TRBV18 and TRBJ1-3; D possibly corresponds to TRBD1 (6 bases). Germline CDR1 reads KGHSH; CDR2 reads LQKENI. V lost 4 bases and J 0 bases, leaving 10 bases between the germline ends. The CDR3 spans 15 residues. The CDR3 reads CASSRQEISGNTIYF. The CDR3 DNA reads TGTGCCAGCTCACGACAGGAAATCTCTGGAAACACCATATATTTT.

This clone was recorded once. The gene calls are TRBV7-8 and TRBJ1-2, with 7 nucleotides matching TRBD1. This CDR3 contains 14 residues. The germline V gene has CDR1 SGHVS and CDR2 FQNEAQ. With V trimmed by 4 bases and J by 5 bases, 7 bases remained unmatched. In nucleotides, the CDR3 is TGTGCCAGCAGCTCCCATGACAGGGTTTATGGCTACACCTTC. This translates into CASSSHDRVYGYTF. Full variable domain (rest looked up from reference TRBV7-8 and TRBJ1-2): GAGVSQSPRYKVAKRGQDVALRCDPISGHVSLFWYQQALGQGPEFLTYFQNEAQLDKSGLPSDRFFAERPEGSVSTLKIQRTQQEDSAVYLCASSSHDRVYGYTFGSGTRLTVV.

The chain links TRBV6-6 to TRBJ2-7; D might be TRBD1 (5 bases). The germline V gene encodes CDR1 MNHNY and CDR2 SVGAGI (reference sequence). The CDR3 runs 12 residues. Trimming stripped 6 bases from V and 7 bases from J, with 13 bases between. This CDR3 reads CASRSRASEQYF. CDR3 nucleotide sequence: TGTGCCAGCAGGAGCAGGGCCTCGGAGCAGTACTTC.

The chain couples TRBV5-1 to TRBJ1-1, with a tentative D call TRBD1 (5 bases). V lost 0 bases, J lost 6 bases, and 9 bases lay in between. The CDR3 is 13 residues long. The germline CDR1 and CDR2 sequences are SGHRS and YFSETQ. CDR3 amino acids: CASSLAPTAEAFF. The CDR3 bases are TGCGCCAGCAGCTTGGCCCCGACAGCTGAAGCTTTCTTT.

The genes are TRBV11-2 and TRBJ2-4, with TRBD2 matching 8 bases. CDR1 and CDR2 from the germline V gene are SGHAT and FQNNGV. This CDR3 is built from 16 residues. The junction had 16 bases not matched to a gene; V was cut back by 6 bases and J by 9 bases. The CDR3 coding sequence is TGTGCCAGCAGACCCACTAGCGGCCAGGTGGGGGGCATTCAGTACTTC. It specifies CASRPTSGQVGGIQYF. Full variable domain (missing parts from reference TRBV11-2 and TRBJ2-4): EAGVAQSPRYKIIEKRQSVAFWCNPISGHATLYWYQQILGQGPKLLIQFQNNGVVDDSQLPKDRFSAERLKGVDSTLKIQPAKLEDSAVYLCASRPTSGQVGGIQYFGAGTRLSVL.

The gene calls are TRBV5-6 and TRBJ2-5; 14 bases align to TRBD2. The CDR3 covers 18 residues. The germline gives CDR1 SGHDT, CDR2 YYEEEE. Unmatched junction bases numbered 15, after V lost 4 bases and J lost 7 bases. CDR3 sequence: CASSRQGTSGGRGRTQYF. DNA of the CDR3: TGTGCCAGCAGCCGACAGGGGACTAGCGGGGGACGCGGGCGGACCCAGTACTTC.

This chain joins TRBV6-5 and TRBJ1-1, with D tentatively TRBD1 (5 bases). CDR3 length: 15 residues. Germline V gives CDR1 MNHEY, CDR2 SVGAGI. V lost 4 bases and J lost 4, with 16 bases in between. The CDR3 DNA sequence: TGTGCCAGCAGTTTCGGATGGGGGGAGGCCACTGAAGCTTTCTTT. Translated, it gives CASSFGWGEATEAFF.

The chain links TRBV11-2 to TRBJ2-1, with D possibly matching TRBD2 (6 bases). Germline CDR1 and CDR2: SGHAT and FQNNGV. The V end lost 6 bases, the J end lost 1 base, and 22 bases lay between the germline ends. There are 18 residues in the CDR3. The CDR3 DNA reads TGTGCCAGCAGTCCATCCCTCGGGGGTTTAGGGTCCTACAATGAGCAGTTCTTC. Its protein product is CASSPSLGGLGSYNEQFF. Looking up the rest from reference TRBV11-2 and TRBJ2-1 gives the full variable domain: EAGVAQSPRYKIIEKRQSVAFWCNPISGHATLYWYQQILGQGPKLLIQFQNNGVVDDSQLPKDRFSAERLKGVDSTLKIQPAKLEDSAVYLCASSPSLGGLGSYNEQFFGPGTRLTVL.

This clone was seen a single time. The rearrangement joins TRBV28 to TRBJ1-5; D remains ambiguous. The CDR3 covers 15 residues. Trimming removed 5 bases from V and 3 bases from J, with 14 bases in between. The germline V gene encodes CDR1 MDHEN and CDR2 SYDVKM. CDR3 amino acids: CASSAAGYPNQPQHF. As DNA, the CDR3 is TGTGCCAGCAGTGCCGCGGGTTACCCCAATCAGCCCCAGCATTTT.

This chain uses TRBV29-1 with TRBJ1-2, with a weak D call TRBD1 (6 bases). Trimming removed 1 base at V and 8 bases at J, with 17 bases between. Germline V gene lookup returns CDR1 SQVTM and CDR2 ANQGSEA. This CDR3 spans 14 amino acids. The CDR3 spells CSVEATGRERGYTF. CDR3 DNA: TGCAGCGTTGAAGCGACAGGAAGGGAGCGGGGCTACACCTTC. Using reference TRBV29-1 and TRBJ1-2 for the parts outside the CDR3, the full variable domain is SAVISQKPSRDICQRGTSLTIQCQVDSQVTMMFWYRQQPGQSLTLIATANQGSEATYESGFVIDKFPISRPNLTFSTLTVSNMSPEDSSIYLCSVEATGRERGYTFGSGTRLTVV.

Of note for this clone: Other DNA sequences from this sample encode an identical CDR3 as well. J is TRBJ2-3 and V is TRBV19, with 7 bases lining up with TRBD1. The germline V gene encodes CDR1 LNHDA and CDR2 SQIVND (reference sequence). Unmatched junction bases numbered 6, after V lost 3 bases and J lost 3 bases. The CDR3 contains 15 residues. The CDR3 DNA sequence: TGTGCCAGTAGTATCAGACAGGGTTCGACAGATACGCAGTATTTT. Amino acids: CASSIRQGSTDTQYF.

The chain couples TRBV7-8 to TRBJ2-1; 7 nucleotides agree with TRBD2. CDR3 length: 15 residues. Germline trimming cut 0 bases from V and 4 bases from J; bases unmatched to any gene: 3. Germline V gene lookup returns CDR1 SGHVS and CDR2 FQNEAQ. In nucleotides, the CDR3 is TGTGCCAGCAGCTTAGCGGGGGGGATGTACAATGAGCAGTTCTTC. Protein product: CASSLAGGMYNEQFF. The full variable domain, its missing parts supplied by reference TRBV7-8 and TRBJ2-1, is GAGVSQSPRYKVAKRGQDVALRCDPISGHVSLFWYQQALGQGPEFLTYFQNEAQLDKSGLPSDRFFAERPEGSVSTLKIQRTQQEDSAVYLCASSLAGGMYNEQFFGPGTRLTVL.

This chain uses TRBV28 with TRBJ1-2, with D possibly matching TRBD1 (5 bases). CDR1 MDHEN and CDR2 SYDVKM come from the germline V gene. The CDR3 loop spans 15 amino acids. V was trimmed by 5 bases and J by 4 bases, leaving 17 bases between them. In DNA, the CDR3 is TGTGCCAGCAGTCCTCTCGGGGGGGGTGGCTATGGCTACACCTTC. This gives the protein CASSPLGGGGYGYTF.

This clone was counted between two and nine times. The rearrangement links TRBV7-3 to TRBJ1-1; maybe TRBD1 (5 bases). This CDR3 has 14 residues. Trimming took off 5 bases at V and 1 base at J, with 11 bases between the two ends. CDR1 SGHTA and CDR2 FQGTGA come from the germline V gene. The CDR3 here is CASSRQGGNTEAFF. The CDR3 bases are TGTGCCAGCAGCCGGCAGGGTGGGAACACTGAAGCTTTCTTT.

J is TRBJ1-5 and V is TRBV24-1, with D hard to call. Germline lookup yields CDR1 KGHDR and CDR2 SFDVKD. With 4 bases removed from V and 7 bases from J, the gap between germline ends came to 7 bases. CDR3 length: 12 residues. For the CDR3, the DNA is TGTGCCACCAGTGACGGTCCGCAGCCCCAGCATTTT. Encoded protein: CATSDGPQPQHF.

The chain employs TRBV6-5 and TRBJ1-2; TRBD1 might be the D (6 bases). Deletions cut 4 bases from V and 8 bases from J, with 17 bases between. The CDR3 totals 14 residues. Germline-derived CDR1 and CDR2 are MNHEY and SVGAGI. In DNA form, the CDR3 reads TGTGCCAGCAGTTCGGGGACATCGAGCGTGGGCTACACCTTC. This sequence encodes CASSSGTSSVGYTF.

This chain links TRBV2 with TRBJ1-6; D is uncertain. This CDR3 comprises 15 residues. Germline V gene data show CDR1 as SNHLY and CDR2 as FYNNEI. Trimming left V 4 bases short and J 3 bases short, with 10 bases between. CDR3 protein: CASSARGLYNSPLHF. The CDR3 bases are TGTGCCAGCAGTGCTAGAGGTCTCTATAATTCACCCCTCCACTTT.

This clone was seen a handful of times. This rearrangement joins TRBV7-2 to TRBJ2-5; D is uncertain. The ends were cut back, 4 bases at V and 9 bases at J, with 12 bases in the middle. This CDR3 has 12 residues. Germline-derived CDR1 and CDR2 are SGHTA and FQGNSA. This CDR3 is CASSSRLLAQYF. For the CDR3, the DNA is TGTGCCAGCAGCTCCCGACTGTTGGCCCAGTACTTC.

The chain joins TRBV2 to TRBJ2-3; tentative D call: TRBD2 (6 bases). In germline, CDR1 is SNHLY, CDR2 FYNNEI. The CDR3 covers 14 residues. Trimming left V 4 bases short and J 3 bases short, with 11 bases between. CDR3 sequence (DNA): TGTGCCAGCAGTGGCGGGGCTAGGACAGATACGCAGTATTTT. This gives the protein CASSGGARTDTQYF.